Listed below are T cell receptor beta chains from one sample, sequenced in a study of early T cells in non-severe SARS-CoV-2 infection. TCRdb reanalysed the 5' RACE reads using MiXCR and keeps one entry per CDR3 protein. The sample carries under 85,000 distinct CDR3 sequences, approximately 12% recorded once. Sequenced here: whole blood, sampled at baseline. The receptors were gathered from an adult who was a healthcare worker with PCR-confirmed SARS-CoV-2 infection or an uninfected control (not recorded which). The donor label of this sample is uncertain. The CDR3 runs from the conserved cysteine through the conserved F or W. A D gene is named only where the DNA matches it firmly. Part of the rows lack a size; the others show once, few, many or a class for expanded clones.

D gene: TRBD1
clone size: many
V gene: TRBV11-1
J gene: TRBJ1-5
CDR3 DNA: TGTGCCAGCAGCCGTACAACAGGGGAGCCCCAGCATTTT
CDR3 protein: CASSRTTGEPQHF

D gene: TRBD2
clone size: few
V gene: TRBV7-2
J gene: TRBJ2-5
CDR3 DNA: TGTGCCAGCAGCTTAGGTAGCGGGTCCCACTGGGAGACCCAGTACTTC
CDR3 protein: CASSLGSGSHWETQYF

D gene: NA
clone size: NA
V gene: TRBV12-3/TRBV12-4
J gene: TRBJ2-7
CDR3 DNA: TGTGCCAGCAGTTTTTATCCCGGGACCGAGCAGTACTTC
CDR3 protein: CASSFYPGTEQYF

D gene: NA
clone size: many
V gene: TRBV29-1
J gene: TRBJ2-1
CDR3 DNA: TGCAGCGTTGAAGATCATAATTCCTACAATGAGCAGTTCTTC
CDR3 protein: CSVEDHNSYNEQFF

D gene: TRBD2
clone size: NA
V gene: TRBV6-1
J gene: TRBJ2-1
CDR3 DNA: TGTGCCAGCTCGGCGGGGGGGGACTCTTGGGAGCAGTTCTTC
CDR3 protein: CASSAGGDSWEQFF

D gene: NA
clone size: few
V gene: TRBV3-1
J gene: TRBJ1-3
CDR3 DNA: TGTGCCAGCAGCCAAGACCGGGTTGTTGGAAACACCATATATTTT
CDR3 protein: CASSQDRVVGNTIYF

D gene: NA
clone size: few
V gene: TRBV10-2
J gene: TRBJ2-7
CDR3 DNA: TGCGCCAGTCACCCCGGGGGTCTCTACGAGCAGTACTTC
CDR3 protein: CASHPGGLYEQYF

D gene: NA
clone size: few
V gene: TRBV6-1
J gene: TRBJ2-7
CDR3 DNA: TGTGCCAGCAGCCCCCGCTACGAGCAGTACTTC
CDR3 protein: CASSPRYEQYF

D gene: TRBD1
clone size: few
V gene: TRBV7-2
J gene: TRBJ1-2
CDR3 DNA: TGTGCCAGCAGCTTTGGGACAGGGGATATCTATGGCTACACCTTC
CDR3 protein: CASSFGTGDIYGYTF

D gene: NA
clone size: NA
V gene: TRBV9
J gene: TRBJ1-1
CDR3 DNA: TGTGCCAGCAGCCCCCGGACCACTGAAGCTTTCTTT
CDR3 protein: CASSPRTTEAFF